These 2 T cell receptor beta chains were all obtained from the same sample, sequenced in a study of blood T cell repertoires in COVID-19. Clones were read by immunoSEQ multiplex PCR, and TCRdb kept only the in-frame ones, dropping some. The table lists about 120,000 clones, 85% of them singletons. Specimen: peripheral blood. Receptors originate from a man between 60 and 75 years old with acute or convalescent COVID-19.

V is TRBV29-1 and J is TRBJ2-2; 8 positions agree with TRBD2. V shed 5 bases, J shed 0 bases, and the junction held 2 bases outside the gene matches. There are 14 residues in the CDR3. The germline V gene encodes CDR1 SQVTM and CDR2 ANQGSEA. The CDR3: CSVLAGTNTGELFF. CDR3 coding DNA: TGCAGCGTTCTAGCGGGTACGAACACCGGGGAGCTGTTTTTT.

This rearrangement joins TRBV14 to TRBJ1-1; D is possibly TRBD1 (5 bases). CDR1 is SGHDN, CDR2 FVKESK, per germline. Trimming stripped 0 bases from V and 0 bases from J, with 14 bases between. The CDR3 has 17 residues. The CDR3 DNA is TGTGCCAGCAGCCAAGACGGCAGGGTTAAGATGAACACTGAAGCTTTCTTT. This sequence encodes CASSQDGRVKMNTEAFF.